One sample yielded the 15 T cell receptor beta chains listed below, sequenced in a study of beta chain features in type 1 diabetes. Sequencing targeted expressed TCRB transcripts, as all isolated RNA had been reverse transcribed. The protocol was immunoSEQ multiplex PCR, while the TCRdb copy is restricted to in-frame clones and leaves out a portion. The profile shows 300,000 to 350,000 clones, 6.5% to 10% of them singletons. Sequencing used central memory CD4+ T cells from blood. The receptor source for this set is a woman younger than 35 in good health.

Here the CDR3 DNA reads TGCGCCAGCAGGGCGGCCGCGAACACCGGGGAGCTGTTTTTT. Protein product: CASRAAANTGELFF. The gene calls are TRBV5-1 and TRBJ2-2, with unresolved D. There are 14 residues in the CDR3. With 5 bases removed from V and 0 bases from J, the gap between germline ends came to 8 bases. Germline V CDR1 and CDR2: SGHRS, YFSETQ.

This clone was seen a few times. The J gene is TRBJ2-1, the V gene TRBV11-2; D is uncertain. Germline CDR1 and CDR2: SGHAT and FQNNGV. The ends were cut back, 5 bases at V and 6 bases at J, with 14 bases in the middle. This CDR3 contains 14 residues. The CDR3 region has the DNA TGTGCCAGCAGCCTCGGTTACCTCTCCAATGAGCAGTTCTTC. Encoded protein: CASSLGYLSNEQFF.

This clone has just a few counts. The genes are TRBV7-2 and TRBJ2-1; D is unclear. The CDR3 runs to 14 residues. CDR1 and CDR2 (germline): SGHTA, FQGNSA. Trimming took 1 base from V and 5 from J, leaving 9 bases between them. Written as DNA, the CDR3 is TGTGCCAGCAGCTTAGGACTGTTAAACAATGAGCAGTTCTTC. Its translation is CASSLGLLNNEQFF.

In its sample, this clone was seen a few times. This sequence joins TRBV6-5 and TRBJ2-2; 7 nucleotides align to TRBD1. V shed 6 bases, J shed 5 bases, and the junction held 6 bases outside the gene matches. The V gene's germline CDR1 is MNHEY and CDR2 SVGAGI. There are 14 residues in the CDR3. CDR3: CASSSQGPTGELFF. The CDR3 region has the DNA TGTGCCAGCAGCTCACAGGGGCCGACCGGGGAGCTGTTTTTT.

The chain links TRBV5-6 to TRBJ1-1; 9 positions match TRBD1. The CDR3 sequence is 15 residues long. The V segment lost 3 bases and the J segment 4 bases; nucleotides outside the gene matches: 7. In germline, CDR1 is SGHDT, CDR2 YYEEEE. Written as DNA, the CDR3 is TGTGCCAGCAGCTGGGGGGACAGGGCCACCACTGAAGCTTTCTTT. Its protein product is CASSWGDRATTEAFF.

This clone was counted many times. This specimen includes other DNA sequences encoding the same CDR3. The V call is TRBV7-2, the J call TRBJ2-2; the D is unclear. CDR3 length: 13 amino acids. The V end was cut by 5 bases, the J end by 0 bases, with 4 bases between. Germline CDR1 and CDR2: SGHTA and FQGNSA. The CDR3 reads CASSPSNTGELFF. CDR3 sequence (DNA): TGTGCCAGCAGCCCCTCGAACACCGGGGAGCTGTTTTTT.

Points on this clone: The junction does not match germline at one end; this may be a read error. The rearrangement links TRBV7-7 to TRBJ2-5; the match to TRBD2 covers 9 bases. This CDR3 spans 17 amino acids. Germline loops: CDR1 SSHAT, CDR2 FNYEAQ (reference sequence). CDR3 DNA sequence: TGTGCTAGCAGCTTAGGAGCTAGCGGGAACATCCAAGAGACCCAGTACTTC. Translating it yields CASSLGASGNIQETQYF.

The V and J genes are TRBV4-2 and TRBJ2-7; the match to TRBD2 covers 10 bases. Germline-derived CDR1 and CDR2 are LGHNA and YNFKEQ. V was pared by 4 bases and J by 1 base, with 7 bases of the junction left unmatched. This CDR3 region has 16 residues. The chain's CDR3 is CASSRDRTSGSYEQYF. In DNA form, the CDR3 reads TGTGCCAGCAGCCGGGATAGGACTAGCGGATCCTACGAGCAGTACTTC.

The sample holds a few counts of this clone. V usage is TRBV6-5 and J usage is TRBJ2-3; D is ambiguous. V lost 10 bases and J lost 4, with 12 bases in between. This CDR3 is 12 amino acids long. CDR1 MNHEY and CDR2 SVGAGI come from the germline V gene. CDR3 bases: TGTGCCACCCGTGACTTCTCAGATACGCAGTATTTT. Amino acid sequence: CATRDFSDTQYF.

This clone was counted ten times or more. The chain recombines TRBV2 with TRBJ2-6, with D possibly matching TRBD1 (5 bases). CDR1 is SNHLY and CDR2 is FYNNEI in the germline V gene. V was shortened by 6 bases and J by 1 base, with 10 bases between the two germline ends. The CDR3 consists of 15 residues. CDR3 DNA sequence: TGTGCCAGCAGCCCCAGGGTATCTGGGGCCAACGTCCTGACTTTC. As protein: CASSPRVSGANVLTF.

The rearrangement links TRBV5-4 to TRBJ2-7, with TRBD1 matching 12 bases. The CDR3 has 14 residues. CDR1 SGHNT and CDR2 YYREEE come from the germline V gene (reference sequence). J lost 5 bases, V lost 0 bases, and 0 bases had no gene match. CDR3 bases: TGTGCCAGCAGCTTGGGGGACAGGGGGCACGAGCAGTACTTC. The encoded protein is CASSLGDRGHEQYF.

The V call is TRBV9, the J call TRBJ1-5; D call uncertain. Germline V gene sequence: CDR1 SGDLS, CDR2 YYNGEE. Between the trimmed V and J ends, which lost 0 bases and 4 bases, there was a span of 5 bases. The CDR3 covers 13 residues. CDR3 amino acids: CASSVARNQPQHF. CDR3 sequence (DNA): TGTGCCAGCAGCGTAGCCCGGAATCAGCCCCAGCATTTT. Variable domain in full (rest from reference TRBV9 and TRBJ1-5): DSGVTQTPKHLITATGQRVTLRCSPRSGDLSVYWYQQSLDQGLQFLIQYYNGEERAKGNILERFSAQQFPDLHSELNLSSLELGDSALYFCASSVARNQPQHFGDGTRLSIL.

This clone has only a few counts. This chain uses TRBV6-1 with TRBJ1-2, with D possibly matching TRBD1 (6 bases). CDR3 size: 12 residues. Germline-derived CDR1 and CDR2 are MNHNS and SASEGT. Trimming left V 4 bases short and J 4 bases short, with 7 bases between. CDR3 sequence: CASSADSYGYTF. The CDR3 nucleotides read TGTGCCAGCAGTGCGGACAGCTATGGCTACACCTTC.

Many counts were recorded for this clone. This chain uses TRBV6-5 with TRBJ1-2; a weak D match, TRBD1 (6 bases). The germline gives CDR1 MNHEY, CDR2 SVGAGI. The CDR3 contains 13 residues. The V and J ends lost 6 bases and 5 bases respectively, with 13 bases between them. CDR3 DNA: TGTGCCAGCAGAGAGACAGGCGCTTATGGCTACACCTTC. Protein: CASRETGAYGYTF.

Only a few counts were recorded for this clone. J is TRBJ1-5 and V is TRBV28; possible D gene TRBD1, 6 bases. This CDR3 spans 16 amino acids. Trimming cost V 4 bases and J 5 bases, with 18 bases left between them. CDR1 and CDR2 (germline): MDHEN, SYDVKM. The CDR3 nucleotides read TGTGCCAGCAGTTCAAGGCATCAGGGGAGACATCAGCCCCAGCATTTT. It translates to CASSSRHQGRHQPQHF.